This T cell receptor beta chain was sequenced for a study of T cell responses to AZD1222 COVID-19 vaccine. Study as a whole: Pooling was applied to second doses at about 4 or about 12 weeks. Study results and limitations: Seropositive at baseline were only a handful of AZD1222 recipients. Sampling that yielded the repertoires occurred only after the peak T cell response. White British ancestry dominated among donors, who included more females, and clonal diversity was possibly underestimated.

Clones were sequenced by immunoSEQ multiplex PCR, and TCRdb holds only the in-frame ones, with some missing. The table includes about 120,000 clones, roughly 88% detected once. A word on this clone: Its antigen is unidentified.

CDR1 and CDR2 from the germline V gene are KGHSH and LQKENI. The CDR3 length is 15 residues. V shed 0 bases and J shed 3 bases, with 10 bases lying between them. This receptor was obtained from an adult in good health. The rearrangement joins TRBV18 to TRBJ2-3; a possible D gene is TRBD1 (6 bases). The sample in question was peripheral blood, obtained on day 0 of AZD1222 vaccination. CDR3 protein: CASSPPGAETDTQYF. The CDR3 DNA sequence: TGTGCCAGCTCACCACCGGGGGCAGAAACAGATACGCAGTATTTT.